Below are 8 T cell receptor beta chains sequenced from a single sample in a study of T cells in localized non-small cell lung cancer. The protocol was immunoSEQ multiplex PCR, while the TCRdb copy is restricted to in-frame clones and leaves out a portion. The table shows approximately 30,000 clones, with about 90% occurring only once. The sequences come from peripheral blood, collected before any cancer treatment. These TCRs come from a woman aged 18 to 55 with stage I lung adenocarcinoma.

The DNA for the CDR3 is TGTGCCTGGAGTGGGGGGGGTAGCGAGCAGTTCTTC. It specifies CAWSGGGSEQFF. The rearrangement links TRBV30 to TRBJ2-1, with 7 bases aligning to TRBD2. Germline CDR1 reads GTSNPN; CDR2 reads SVGIG (reference sequence). The CDR3 has 12 residues. J was trimmed by 10 bases and V by 1 base; bases with no gene match: 4.

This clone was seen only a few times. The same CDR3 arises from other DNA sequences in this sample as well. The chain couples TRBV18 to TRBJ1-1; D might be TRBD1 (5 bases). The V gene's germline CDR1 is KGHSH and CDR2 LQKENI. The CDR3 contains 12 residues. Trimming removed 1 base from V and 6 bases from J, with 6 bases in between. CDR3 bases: TGTGCCAGCTCACCACAGGGGCCTGAAGCTTTCTTT. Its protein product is CASSPQGPEAFF. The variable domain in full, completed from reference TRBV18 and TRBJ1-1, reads NAGVMQNPRHLVRRRGQEARLRCSPMKGHSHVYWYRQLPEEGLKFMVYLQKENIIDESGMPKERFSAEFPKEGPSILRIQQVVRGDSAAYFCASSPQGPEAFFGQGTRLTVV.

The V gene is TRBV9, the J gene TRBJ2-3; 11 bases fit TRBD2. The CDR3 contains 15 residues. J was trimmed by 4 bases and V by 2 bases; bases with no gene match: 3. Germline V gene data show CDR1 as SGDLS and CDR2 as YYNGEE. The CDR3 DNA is TGTGCCAGCAGCGTTTTAGCGGGAGGGGCAGATACGCAGTATTTT. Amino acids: CASSVLAGGADTQYF.

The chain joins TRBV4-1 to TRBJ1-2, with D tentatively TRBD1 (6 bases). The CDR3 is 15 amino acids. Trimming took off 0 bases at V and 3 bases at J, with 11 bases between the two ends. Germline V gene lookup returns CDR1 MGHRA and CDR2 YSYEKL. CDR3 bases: TGCGCCAGCAGCCAAGATCGTAGACAGGACTATGGCTACACCTTC. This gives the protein CASSQDRRQDYGYTF.

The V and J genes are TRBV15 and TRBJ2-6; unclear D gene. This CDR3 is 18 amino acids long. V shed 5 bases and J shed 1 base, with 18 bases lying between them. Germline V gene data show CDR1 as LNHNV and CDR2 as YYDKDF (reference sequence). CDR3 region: CATSGALAGGSGANVLTF. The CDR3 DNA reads TGTGCCACCAGCGGAGCCCTCGCAGGTGGTTCTGGGGCCAACGTCCTGACTTTC.

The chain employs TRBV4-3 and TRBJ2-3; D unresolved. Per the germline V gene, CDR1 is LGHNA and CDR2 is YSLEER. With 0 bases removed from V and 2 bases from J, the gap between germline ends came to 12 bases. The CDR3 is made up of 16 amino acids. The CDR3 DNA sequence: TGCGCCAGCAGCCAAGACTTGGGCCCCAACACAGATACGCAGTATTTT. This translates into CASSQDLGPNTDTQYF.

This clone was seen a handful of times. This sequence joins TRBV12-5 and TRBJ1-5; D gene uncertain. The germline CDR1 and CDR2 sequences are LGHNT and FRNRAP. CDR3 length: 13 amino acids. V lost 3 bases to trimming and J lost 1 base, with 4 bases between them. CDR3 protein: CASGLGSNQPQHF. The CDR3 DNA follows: TGTGCTAGTGGTTTAGGGAGCAATCAGCCCCAGCATTTT.

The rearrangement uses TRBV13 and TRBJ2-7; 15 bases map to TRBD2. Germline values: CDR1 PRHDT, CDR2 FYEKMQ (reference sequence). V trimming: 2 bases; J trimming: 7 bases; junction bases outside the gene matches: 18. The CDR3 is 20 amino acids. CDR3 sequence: CASSLYSYGTSGRSAGEQYF. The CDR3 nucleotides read TGTGCCAGCAGCTTATACTCTTATGGGACTAGCGGGAGGAGCGCCGGTGAGCAGTACTTC.